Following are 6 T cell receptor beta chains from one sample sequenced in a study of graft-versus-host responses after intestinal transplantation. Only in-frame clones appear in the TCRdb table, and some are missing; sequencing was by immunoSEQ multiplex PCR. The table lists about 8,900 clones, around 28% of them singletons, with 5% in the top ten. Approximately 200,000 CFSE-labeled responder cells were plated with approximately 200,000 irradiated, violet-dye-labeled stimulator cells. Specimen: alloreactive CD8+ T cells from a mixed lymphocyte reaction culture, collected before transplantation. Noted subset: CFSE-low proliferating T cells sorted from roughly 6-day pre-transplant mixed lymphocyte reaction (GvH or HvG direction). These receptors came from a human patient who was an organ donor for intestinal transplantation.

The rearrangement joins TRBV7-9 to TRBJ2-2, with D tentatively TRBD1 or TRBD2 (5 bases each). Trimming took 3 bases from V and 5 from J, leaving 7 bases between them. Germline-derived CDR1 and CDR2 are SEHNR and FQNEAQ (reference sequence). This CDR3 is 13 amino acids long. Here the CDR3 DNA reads TGTGCCAGCAGCTTTGAGGGGACCGGGGAGCTGTTTTTT. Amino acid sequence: CASSFEGTGELFF. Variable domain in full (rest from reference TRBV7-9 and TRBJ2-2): DTGVSQNPRHKITKRGQNVTFRCDPISEHNRLYWYRQTLGQGPEFLTYFQNEAQLEKSRLLSDRFSAERPKGSFSTLEIQRTEQGDSAMYLCASSFEGTGELFFGEGSRLTVL.

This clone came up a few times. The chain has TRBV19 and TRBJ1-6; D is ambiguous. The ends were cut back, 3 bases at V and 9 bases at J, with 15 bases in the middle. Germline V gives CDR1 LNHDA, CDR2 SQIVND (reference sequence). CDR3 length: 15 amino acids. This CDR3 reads CASSIKFFRGSPLHF. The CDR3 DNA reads TGTGCCAGTAGTATCAAGTTTTTTCGAGGTTCACCCCTCCACTTT.

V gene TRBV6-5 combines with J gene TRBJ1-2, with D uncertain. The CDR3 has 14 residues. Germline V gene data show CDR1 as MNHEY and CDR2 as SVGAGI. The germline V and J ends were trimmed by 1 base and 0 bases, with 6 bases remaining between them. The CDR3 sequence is CASSYLVPNYGYTF. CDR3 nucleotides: TGTGCCAGCAGTTACTTAGTCCCTAACTATGGCTACACCTTC.

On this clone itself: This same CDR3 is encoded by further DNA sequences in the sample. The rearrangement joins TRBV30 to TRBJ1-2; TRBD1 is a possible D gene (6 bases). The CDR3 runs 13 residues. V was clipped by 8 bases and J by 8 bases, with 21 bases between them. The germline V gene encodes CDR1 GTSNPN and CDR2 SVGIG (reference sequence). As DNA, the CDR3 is TGTGCCGGGCGTGTCGGGGGGGCGCGGGGCTACACCTTC. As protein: CAGRVGGARGYTF.

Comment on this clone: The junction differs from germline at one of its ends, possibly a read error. The DNA of the CDR3 is TGTGCCAGCAGCTTGCTTGGGGCCACAGATACGCAGTATTTT. Translating it yields CASSLLGATDTQYF. The chain uses TRBV5-3 and TRBJ2-3, with D possibly matching TRBD1 (5 bases). TRBV5-3 falls under the ORF class, with uncertain function. The CDR3 length is 14 residues.

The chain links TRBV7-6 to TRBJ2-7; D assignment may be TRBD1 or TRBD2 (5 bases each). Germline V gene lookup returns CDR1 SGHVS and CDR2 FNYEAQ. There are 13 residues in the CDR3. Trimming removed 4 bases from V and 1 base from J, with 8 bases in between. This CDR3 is CASSSGPSYEQYF. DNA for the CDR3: TGTGCCAGCAGCTCGGGACCGTCCTACGAGCAGTACTTC.